What follows are 20 T cell receptor beta chains derived from one specimen sequenced in a study of identical twins (dated by TCRdb to about 2016). Receptor amplification or capture employed 5' RACE. The sample was run on an Illumina HiSeq 2000. TCRdb took the public reads, trimmed them with fastp at Q25, ran MiXCR for clone calling and kept in-frame beta chains. For every CDR3 protein sequence, its rows merge into one entry that carries the most common genes and DNA. The table for this sample lists about 250,000 distinct CDR3 sequences; more than 12% of them were counted only once. The ten biggest clones cover under 9.5% of the sample. The sample taken for sequencing was memory (CD45RO+) T cells sorted from blood. Taken with the paper, the label for cell subset or site translates to: CD45RO+ enriched T cells. The receptors here all came from a young woman in good health.

This clonotype appeared a few times. The chain employs TRBV5-1 and TRBJ2-7; 10 nucleotides agree with TRBD1. This CDR3 has 14 amino acids. In germline, CDR1 is SGHRS, CDR2 YFSETQ. V gave up 1 base and J gave up 6 bases; unmatched junction bases: 4. The CDR3 loop reads CASSLRGQGSEQYF. The CDR3, as DNA: TGCGCCAGCAGCTTGCGGGGACAGGGGTCCGAGCAGTACTTC.

The rearrangement joins TRBV6-2 or TRBV6-3 to TRBJ1-2, with 11 bases identical to TRBD1. The CDR3 has 15 residues. Trimming took 7 bases from V and 8 from J; bases not matched to a gene: 12. CDR1 and CDR2 (germline): MNHEY, SVGEGT. CDR3 bases: TGTGCCAGCAACAACCGACCGGGACAGGGGGAAGGCTACACCTTC. Residues: CASNNRPGQGEGYTF.

V and J are TRBV12-3 or TRBV12-4 and TRBJ2-4; either TRBD1 or TRBD2 may supply D (5 bases each). This CDR3 comprises 15 residues. V lost 6 bases to trimming and J lost 8 bases, with 20 bases between them. Here the CDR3 DNA reads TGTGCCAGCAGCCCTGCCTTTGGGGCGGGTTACATTCAGTACTTC. It is translated as CASSPAFGAGYIQYF.

This chain links TRBV14 with TRBJ2-2; the D gene is possibly TRBD2 (5 bases). Trimming pared 4 bases from V and 5 bases from J, leaving 11 bases between. Germline V gene data show CDR1 as SGHDN and CDR2 as FVKESK. The CDR3 has 14 residues. The CDR3, as DNA: TGTGCCAGCAGCCCCGGGATTACGACCGGGGAGCTGTTTTTT. It encodes CASSPGITTGELFF.

The chain uses TRBV20-1 and TRBJ2-1; TRBD2 matches at 9 bases. Unmatched junction bases numbered 7, after V lost 1 base and J lost 6 bases. The CDR3 runs 15 residues. Germline values: CDR1 DFQATT, CDR2 SNEGSKA (reference sequence). The CDR3 is CSARVPLAGLNEQFF. CDR3 DNA sequence: TGCAGTGCTAGAGTTCCCCTAGCGGGACTCAATGAGCAGTTCTTC.

This clonotype was counted between two and nine times. The chain is built from TRBV29-1 and TRBJ2-5; 7 nucleotides match TRBD1. Germline trimming cut 7 bases from V and 2 bases from J; bases unmatched to any gene: 13. Germline V CDR1 and CDR2: SQVTM, ANQGSEA. CDR3 length: 15 amino acids. The CDR3 spells CSARTPDRAQETQYF. The CDR3 DNA reads TGCAGCGCCCGAACCCCTGACAGGGCACAAGAGACCCAGTACTTC.

The J gene is TRBJ2-3, the V gene TRBV10-3, with D possibly TRBD2 on 6 matching bases. Trimming pared 2 bases from V and 2 bases from J, leaving 11 bases between. This CDR3 region has 15 residues. Germline V CDR1 and CDR2: ENHRY, SYGVKD. The CDR3 DNA follows: TGTGCCATCAGTGAGGCGGGGACCTACACAGATACGCAGTATTTT. This codes for CAISEAGTYTDTQYF.

This clonotype has a handful of counts. The V gene is TRBV29-1, the J gene TRBJ1-5; tentatively, D is TRBD1 (6 bases). Looked up from germline, CDR1 is SQVTM and CDR2 is ANQGSEA. The CDR3 length is 14 residues. V lost 4 bases and J 3 bases, leaving 13 bases between the germline ends. DNA of the CDR3: TGCAGCGTTGCATTACAGGGTGCCAATCAGCCCCAGCATTTT. Amino acids: CSVALQGANQPQHF.

This chain joins TRBV7-2 and TRBJ1-1; D gene ambiguous. Germline loops: CDR1 SGHTA, CDR2 FQGNSA. CDR3 length equals 14 residues. V lost 4 bases and J lost 1, with 10 bases in between. This chain's CDR3 is CASSSRPWNTEAFF. DNA of the CDR3: TGTGCCAGCAGCTCCCGCCCTTGGAACACTGAAGCTTTCTTT.

The V call is TRBV7-2, the J call TRBJ1-2; 10 bases are a match to TRBD1. Germline-derived CDR1 and CDR2 are SGHTA and FQGNSA. V lost 5 bases and J lost 4; bases outside the gene matches: 7. This CDR3 has 15 amino acids. The CDR3 reads CASSHGTGVRYGYTF. In DNA form, the CDR3 reads TGTGCCAGCAGCCATGGGACAGGGGTTCGCTATGGCTACACCTTC.

This clonotype came up a few times. This chain connects TRBV24-1 to TRBJ1-2; 7 bases agree with TRBD1. Germline V gene sequence: CDR1 KGHDR, CDR2 SFDVKD. The CDR3 loop spans 13 amino acids. Unmatched junction bases numbered 9, after V lost 9 bases and J lost 6 bases. In nucleotides, the CDR3 is TGTGCCACCTCAAGACAGGGACATCATGGCTACACCTTC. Amino acids: CATSRQGHHGYTF.

The gene calls are TRBV7-2 and TRBJ1-6; D is possibly TRBD1 (6 bases). This CDR3 comprises 15 residues. Germline-derived CDR1 and CDR2 are SGHTA and FQGNSA. V lost 2 bases and J 6 bases, leaving 11 bases between the germline ends. Here the CDR3 reads CASSLRTASNSPLHF. The DNA of the CDR3 is TGTGCCAGCAGCTTAAGGACAGCCTCTAATTCACCCCTCCACTTT.

This clonotype was counted at least ten times. The J gene is TRBJ2-1, the V gene TRBV7-2; the match to TRBD2 covers 12 bases. The germline V gene encodes CDR1 SGHTA and CDR2 FQGNSA. This CDR3 region has 16 residues. J lost 8 bases, V lost 4 bases, and 9 bases had no gene match. DNA for the CDR3: TGTGCCAGCAGCTCCCAGACTAGCGGGAGATTGTATGAGCAGTTCTTC. This sequence encodes CASSSQTSGRLYEQFF.

The chain links TRBV5-1 to TRBJ1-1; D is perhaps TRBD1 (5 bases). The germline V gene encodes CDR1 SGHRS and CDR2 YFSETQ. The V end lost 2 bases, the J end lost 2 bases, and 10 bases lay between the germline ends. The CDR3 consists of 14 residues. The CDR3 loop is CASSFKGVNTEAFF. The DNA of the CDR3 is TGCGCCAGCAGCTTTAAAGGGGTTAACACTGAAGCTTTCTTT.

This clonotype was seen a handful of times. The chain carries TRBV20-1 and TRBJ2-5; 8 bases align to TRBD2. The germline gives CDR1 DFQATT, CDR2 SNEGSKA (reference sequence). Losses at the gene ends were 3 bases for V and 2 bases for J; bases not matched to a gene: 8. CDR3 size: 15 residues. The DNA for the CDR3 is TGCAGTGCTAGCGGGAGGGCCCTCATTCAAGAGACCCAGTACTTC. Its protein is CSASGRALIQETQYF.

This clonotype was seen only a few times. The chain carries TRBV5-1 and TRBJ1-4; 7 positions match TRBD1. Germline V gene sequence: CDR1 SGHRS, CDR2 YFSETQ. The CDR3 consists of 15 residues. J lost 2 bases, V lost 2 bases, and 3 bases had no gene match. The CDR3 reads CASSFSGGTNEKLFF. In DNA form, the CDR3 reads TGCGCCAGCAGCTTTTCAGGGGGTACTAATGAAAAACTGTTTTTT.

The J gene is TRBJ1-4, the V gene TRBV6-4, with TRBD1 matching 9 bases. There are 15 residues in the CDR3. V trimming: 4 bases; J trimming: 2 bases; junction bases outside the gene matches: 2. Germline CDR1 MRHNA, CDR2 SNTAGT. In nucleotides, the CDR3 is TGTGCCAGCAGTGGGGACAGGGAGACTAATGAAAAACTGTTTTTT. Protein product: CASSGDRETNEKLFF.

This clonotype was picked up a small number of times. The chain is built from TRBV7-2 and TRBJ1-2; 8 nucleotides line up with TRBD1. This CDR3 has 15 residues. The trim removed 0 bases at V and 4 bases at J, leaving 4 bases unmatched. The germline V gene has CDR1 SGHTA and CDR2 FQGNSA. CDR3 sequence (DNA): TGTGCCAGCAGCTTAGCGTCAGGGGGCGGCTATGGCTACACCTTC. It encodes CASSLASGGGYGYTF.

In nucleotides, the CDR3 is TGCGCCAGCAGCCAAGAAATCTCGGCGGCCTTTGGGAATACGCAGTATTTT. It yields the protein CASSQEISAAFGNTQYF. The chain couples TRBV4-3 to TRBJ2-3; the D is unclear. Trimming cost V 0 bases and J 7 bases, with 20 bases left between them. CDR1 LGHNA and CDR2 YSLEER come from the germline V gene. The CDR3 has 17 residues.

The rearrangement uses TRBV3-1 and TRBJ2-7; 8 bases map to TRBD1. The CDR3 loop spans 13 amino acids. In germline, CDR1 is LGHDT, CDR2 YNNKEL (reference sequence). V was clipped by 5 bases and J by 7 bases; unmatched bases: 7. The CDR3: CASSYTDREEQYF. In DNA, the CDR3 is TGTGCCAGCAGCTACACGGACAGGGAAGAGCAGTACTTC.